The 5 T cell receptor beta chains given below trace back to one sample, sequenced in a study of blood T cells in healthy people across ages. Combining a sample-barcoded 5' primer with a J-beta primer mix, a second PCR ran for about 7 to 11 cycles. TCRdb independently ran MiXCR on the 5' RACE reads; one entry per CDR3 protein. The data contain under 950,000 distinct CDR3 sequences, approximately 22% of them seen just once; the ten biggest clones take up approximately 20%. The sequencing input was blood. These receptor sequences come from a man aged 70-80 years in good health.

The genes are TRBV11-3 and TRBJ2-2; 8 nucleotides line up with TRBD2. CDR3 length: 16 amino acids. V was pared by 6 bases and J by 5 bases, with 11 bases of the junction left unmatched. Germline V gene data show CDR1 as SGHNT and CDR2 as YENEEA. The CDR3 DNA reads as TGTGCCAGCAGTTTCGGACTAGCCGGCGGGACCGGGGAGCTGTTTTTT. Amino acids: CASSFGLAGGTGELFF.

This clonotype has more than one count but fewer than ten. This rearrangement joins TRBV29-1 to TRBJ2-5, with no clear D. The CDR3 extends over 12 amino acids. From germline, CDR1 is SQVTM and CDR2 ANQGSEA. Between the trimmed V and J ends, which lost 6 bases and 0 bases, there was a span of 8 bases. CDR3 nucleotide sequence: TGCAGCGTGGGTGAGAACCAAGAGACCCAGTACTTC. As protein: CSVGENQETQYF.

This clonotype appeared a few times. This rearrangement joins TRBV5-1 to TRBJ1-1; 10 positions agree with TRBD1. This CDR3 has 16 residues. Germline CDR1 reads SGHRS; CDR2 reads YFSETQ. The ends lost 4 bases at V and 1 base at J; junction bases unmatched: 7. For the CDR3, the DNA is TGCGCCAGCAGCCTGCATAGGACAGGGGGGAACACTGAAGCTTTCTTT. It yields the protein CASSLHRTGGNTEAFF.

This chain connects TRBV4-1 to TRBJ2-5; weak D call: TRBD1 (6 bases). V lost 0 bases to trimming and J lost 11 bases, with 13 bases between them. Germline-derived CDR1 and CDR2 are MGHRA and YSYEKL. The CDR3 extends over 13 amino acids. CDR3 sequence: CASSQDDTGRQYF. The CDR3 DNA reads TGCGCCAGCAGCCAAGATGATACAGGGCGGCAGTACTTC.

The chain recombines TRBV2 with TRBJ2-6; no clear D gene. Germline V lookup: CDR1 SNHLY, CDR2 FYNNEI. The CDR3 sequence is 12 residues long. V was pared by 6 bases and J by 3 bases, with 3 bases between. The CDR3 DNA sequence: TGTGCCAGCAGGGGTGGGGCCAACGTCCTGACTTTC. Translated, it gives CASRGGANVLTF. The variable domain in full, completed from reference TRBV2 and TRBJ2-6, reads EPEVTQTPSHQVTQMGQEVILRCVPISNHLYFYWYRQILGQKVEFLVSFYNNEISEKSEIFDDQFSVERPDGSNFTLKIRSTKLEDSAMYFCASRGGANVLTFGAGSRLTVL.